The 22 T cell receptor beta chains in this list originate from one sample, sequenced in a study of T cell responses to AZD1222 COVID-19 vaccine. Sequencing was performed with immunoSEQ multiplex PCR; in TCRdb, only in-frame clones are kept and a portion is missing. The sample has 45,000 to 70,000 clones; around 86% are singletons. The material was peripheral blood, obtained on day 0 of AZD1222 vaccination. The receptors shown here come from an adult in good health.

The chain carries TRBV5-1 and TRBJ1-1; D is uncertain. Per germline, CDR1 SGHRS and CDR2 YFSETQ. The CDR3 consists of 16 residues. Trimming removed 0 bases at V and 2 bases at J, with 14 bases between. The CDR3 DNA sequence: TGCGCCAGCAGCTTGGTTGGGAGGAGGAAAAACACTGAAGCTTTCTTT. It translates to CASSLVGRRKNTEAFF.

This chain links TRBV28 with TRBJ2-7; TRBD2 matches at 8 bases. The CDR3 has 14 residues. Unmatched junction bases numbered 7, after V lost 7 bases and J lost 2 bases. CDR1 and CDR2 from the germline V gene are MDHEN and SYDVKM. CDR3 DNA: TGTGCCAGCACCCGGGGGGGGGTCCCCTACGAGCAGTACTTC. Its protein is CASTRGGVPYEQYF.

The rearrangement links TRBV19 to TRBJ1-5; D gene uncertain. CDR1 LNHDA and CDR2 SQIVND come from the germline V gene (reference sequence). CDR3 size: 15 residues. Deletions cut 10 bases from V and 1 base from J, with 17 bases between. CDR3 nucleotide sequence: TGTGCCACCGCCCCGTCCGGGGAGAGCAATCAGCCCCAGCATTTT. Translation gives CATAPSGESNQPQHF.

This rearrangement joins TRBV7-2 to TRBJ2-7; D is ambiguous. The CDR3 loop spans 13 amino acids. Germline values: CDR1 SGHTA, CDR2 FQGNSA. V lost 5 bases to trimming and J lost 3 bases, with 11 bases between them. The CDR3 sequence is CASSPWPNYEQYF. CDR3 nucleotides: TGTGCCAGCAGCCCATGGCCTAACTACGAGCAGTACTTC.

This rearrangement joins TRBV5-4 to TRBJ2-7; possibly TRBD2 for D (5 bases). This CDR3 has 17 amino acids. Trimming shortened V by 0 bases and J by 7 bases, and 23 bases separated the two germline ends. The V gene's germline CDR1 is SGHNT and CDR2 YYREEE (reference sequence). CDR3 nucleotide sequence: TGTGCCAGCAGCTTGGTTCTACGCGGCGGGTACCGTGGTGAGCAGTACTTC. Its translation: CASSLVLRGGYRGEQYF.

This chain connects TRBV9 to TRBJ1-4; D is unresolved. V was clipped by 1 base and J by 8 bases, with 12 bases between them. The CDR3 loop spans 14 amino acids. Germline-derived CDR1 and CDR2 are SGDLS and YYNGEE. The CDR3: CASSVTLASEKLFF. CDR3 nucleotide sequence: TGTGCCAGCAGCGTAACACTAGCTTCCGAAAAACTGTTTTTT.

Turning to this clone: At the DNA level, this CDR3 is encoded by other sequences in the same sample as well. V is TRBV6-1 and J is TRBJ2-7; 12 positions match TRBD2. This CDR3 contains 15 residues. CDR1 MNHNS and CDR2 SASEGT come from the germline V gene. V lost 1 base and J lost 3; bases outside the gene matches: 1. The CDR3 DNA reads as TGTGCCAGCAGTGAAGGACTAGCGGGAGTCTACGAGCAGTACTTC. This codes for CASSEGLAGVYEQYF.

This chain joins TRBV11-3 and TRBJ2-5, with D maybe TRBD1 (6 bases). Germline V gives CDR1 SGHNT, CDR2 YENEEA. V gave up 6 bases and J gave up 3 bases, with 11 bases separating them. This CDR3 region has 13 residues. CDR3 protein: CASRSQGEETQYF. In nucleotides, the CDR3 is TGTGCCAGCAGATCACAGGGAGAAGAGACCCAGTACTTC.

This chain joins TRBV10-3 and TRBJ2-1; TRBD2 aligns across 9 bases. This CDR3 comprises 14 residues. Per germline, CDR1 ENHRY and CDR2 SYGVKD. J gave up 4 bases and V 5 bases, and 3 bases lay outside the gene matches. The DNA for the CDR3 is TGTGCCATCAGTTCAGGACTAGCGTACAATGAGCAGTTCTTC. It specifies CAISSGLAYNEQFF.

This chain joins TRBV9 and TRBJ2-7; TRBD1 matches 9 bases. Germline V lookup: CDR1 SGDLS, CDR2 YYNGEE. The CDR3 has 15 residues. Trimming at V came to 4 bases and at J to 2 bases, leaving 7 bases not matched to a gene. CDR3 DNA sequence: TGTGCCAGCAGCCCCCGACAGGGGGGACCCTACGAGCAGTACTTC. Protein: CASSPRQGGPYEQYF.

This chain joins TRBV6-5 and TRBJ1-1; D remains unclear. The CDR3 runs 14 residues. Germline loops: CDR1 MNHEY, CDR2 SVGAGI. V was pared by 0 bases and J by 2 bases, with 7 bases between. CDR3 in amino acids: CASSYSEGNTEAFF. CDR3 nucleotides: TGTGCCAGCAGTTACTCTGAGGGTAACACTGAAGCTTTCTTT.

CDR3 bases: TGCGCCAGCAGCTTGGAGGACAGGCCAATCACCGGAAACACCATATATTTT. Its translation is CASSLEDRPITGNTIYF. The V and J genes are TRBV5-1 and TRBJ1-3; 7 bases agree with TRBD1. Germline V CDR1 and CDR2: SGHRS, YFSETQ. V gave up 0 bases and J gave up 4 bases; unmatched junction bases: 10. The CDR3 has 17 amino acids.

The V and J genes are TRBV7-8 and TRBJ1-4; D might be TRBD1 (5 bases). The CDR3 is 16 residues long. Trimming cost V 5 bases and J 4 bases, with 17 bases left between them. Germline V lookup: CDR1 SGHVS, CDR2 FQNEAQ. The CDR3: CASSMRTSGGNEKLFF. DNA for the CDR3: TGTGCCAGCAGCATGAGGACCAGCGGGGGTAATGAAAAACTGTTTTTT. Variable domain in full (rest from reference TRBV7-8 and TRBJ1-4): GAGVSQSPRYKVAKRGQDVALRCDPISGHVSLFWYQQALGQGPEFLTYFQNEAQLDKSGLPSDRFFAERPEGSVSTLKIQRTQQEDSAVYLCASSMRTSGGNEKLFFGSGTQLSVL.

The CDR3 loop reads CATSDSGAASIYHF. The CDR3 bases are TGTGCCACCAGTGATTCGGGGGCTGCATCGATCTACCACTTT. The rearrangement links TRBV24-1 to TRBJ1-6; D possibly corresponds to TRBD1 (6 bases). Germline CDR1 is KGHDR and CDR2 is SFDVKD. The V end was cut by 2 bases, the J end by 18 bases, with 19 bases between. The CDR3 has 14 amino acids.

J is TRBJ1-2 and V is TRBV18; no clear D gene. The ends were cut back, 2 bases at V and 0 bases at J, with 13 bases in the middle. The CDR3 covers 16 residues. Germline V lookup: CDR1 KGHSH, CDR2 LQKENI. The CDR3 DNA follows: TGTGCCAGCTCACCAAGTTTCAGGTCAACTAACTATGGCTACACCTTC. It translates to CASSPSFRSTNYGYTF.

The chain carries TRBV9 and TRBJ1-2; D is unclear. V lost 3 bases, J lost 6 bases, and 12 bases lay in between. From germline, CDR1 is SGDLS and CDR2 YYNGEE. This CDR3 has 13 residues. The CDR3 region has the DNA TGTGCCAGCAGCGGAAGACGATTTGATGGCTACACCTTC. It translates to CASSGRRFDGYTF.

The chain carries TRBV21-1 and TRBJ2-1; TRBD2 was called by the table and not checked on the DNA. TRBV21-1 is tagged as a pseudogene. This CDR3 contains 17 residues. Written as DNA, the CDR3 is TGTGCCAGCAGCGAGCAGGCAAAGGGGGGGTGTGGGAATGAGCAGTTCTTC. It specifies CASSEQAKGGCGNEQFF.

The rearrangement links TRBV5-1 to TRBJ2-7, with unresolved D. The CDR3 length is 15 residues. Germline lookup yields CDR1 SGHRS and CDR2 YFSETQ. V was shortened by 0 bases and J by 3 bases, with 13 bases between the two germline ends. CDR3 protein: CASSLGSGVVYEQYF. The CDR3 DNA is TGCGCCAGCAGCTTGGGATCAGGAGTGGTCTACGAGCAGTACTTC.

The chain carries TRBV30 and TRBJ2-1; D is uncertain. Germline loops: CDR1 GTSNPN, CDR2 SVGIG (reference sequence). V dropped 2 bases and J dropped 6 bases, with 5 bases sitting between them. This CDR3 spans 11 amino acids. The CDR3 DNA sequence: TGTGCCTGGAGTACAATCAATGAGCAGTTCTTC. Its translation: CAWSTINEQFF.

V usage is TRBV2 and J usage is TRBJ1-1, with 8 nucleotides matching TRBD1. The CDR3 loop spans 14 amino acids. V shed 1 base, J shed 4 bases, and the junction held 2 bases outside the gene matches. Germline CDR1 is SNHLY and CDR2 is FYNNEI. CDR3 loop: CASSEGTGSTEAFF. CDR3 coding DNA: TGTGCCAGCAGTGAAGGGACAGGGAGCACTGAAGCTTTCTTT.

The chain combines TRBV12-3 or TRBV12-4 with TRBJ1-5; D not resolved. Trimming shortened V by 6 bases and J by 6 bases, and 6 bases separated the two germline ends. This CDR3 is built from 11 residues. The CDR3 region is CASSRGQPQHF. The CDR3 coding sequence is TGTGCCAGCAGCCGGGGTCAGCCCCAGCATTTT.

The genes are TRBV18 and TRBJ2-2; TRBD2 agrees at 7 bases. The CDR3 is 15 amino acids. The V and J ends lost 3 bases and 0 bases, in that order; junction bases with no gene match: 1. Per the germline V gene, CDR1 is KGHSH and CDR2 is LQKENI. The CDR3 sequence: CASSPSGTNTGELFF. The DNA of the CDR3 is TGTGCCAGCTCACCGAGCGGGACGAACACCGGGGAGCTGTTTTTT.